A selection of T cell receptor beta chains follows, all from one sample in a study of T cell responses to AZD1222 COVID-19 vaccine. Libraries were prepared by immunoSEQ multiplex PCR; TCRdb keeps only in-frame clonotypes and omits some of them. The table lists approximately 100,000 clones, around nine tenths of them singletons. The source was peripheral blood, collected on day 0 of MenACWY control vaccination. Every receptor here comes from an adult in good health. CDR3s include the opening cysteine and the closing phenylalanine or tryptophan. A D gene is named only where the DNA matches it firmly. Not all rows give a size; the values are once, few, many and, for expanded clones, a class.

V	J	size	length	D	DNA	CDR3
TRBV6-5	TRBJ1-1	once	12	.	TGTGCCAGCGGGACCCTGGACACTGAAGCTTTCTTT	CASGTLDTEAFF
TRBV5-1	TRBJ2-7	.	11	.	TGCGCCAGCCTCCCCGTTATGGGGCAGTACTTC	CASLPVMGQYF
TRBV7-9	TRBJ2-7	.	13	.	TGTGCCAGCAGCTTTGAGTCCTCCTACGAGCAGTACTTC	CASSFESSYEQYF
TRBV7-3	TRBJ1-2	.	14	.	TGTGCCAGCAGCTTATACAGGACTAACTATGGCTACACCTTC	CASSLYRTNYGYTF
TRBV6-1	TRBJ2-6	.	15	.	TGTGCCAGCAGTGAAGCCAGCTCTGGGGCCAACGTCCTGACTTTC	CASSEASSGANVLTF
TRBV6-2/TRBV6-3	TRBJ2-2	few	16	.	TGTGCCAGCAGTTACTCGAGTAGCTTCCTGAACGGGGAGCTGTTTTTT	CASSYSSSFLNGELFF
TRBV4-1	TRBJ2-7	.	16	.	TGCGCCAGCAGCCAATCCCATGGTGGTGGGTACTACGAGCAGTACTTC	CASSQSHGGGYYEQYF
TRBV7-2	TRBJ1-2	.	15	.	TGTGCCAGCAGCTCCCAACTGGACGGGAACTATGGCTACACCTTC	CASSSQLDGNYGYTF
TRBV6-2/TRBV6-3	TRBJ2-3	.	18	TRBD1	TGTGCCAGCAGTCATGCGCGTCGGACAGGGAGGAGCACAGATACGCAGTATTTT	CASSHARRTGRSTDTQYF
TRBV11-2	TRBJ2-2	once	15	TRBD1	TGTGCCAGCAGGCAGACAGGGAGTAAGGGCGGGGAGCTGTTTTTT	CASRQTGSKGGELFF
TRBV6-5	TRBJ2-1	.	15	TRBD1	TGTGCCAGCAGTTACACGGGACAGGGAAACAATGAGCAGTTCTTC	CASSYTGQGNNEQFF
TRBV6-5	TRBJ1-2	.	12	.	TGTGCCAGCAGGGCAGGGCCGGGTGGCTACACCTTC	CASRAGPGGYTF
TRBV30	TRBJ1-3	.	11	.	TGTGCCTGGGGTCGGGAGATCGCCGTATATTTT	CAWGREIAVYF
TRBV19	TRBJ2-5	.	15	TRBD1	TGTGCCAGTAGTATGAGAAAGACAGGGTCGGAGACCCAGTACTTC	CASSMRKTGSETQYF
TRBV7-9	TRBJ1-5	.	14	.	TGTGCCAGCAGCTTAGGGCCAGGGAGTCAGCCCCAGCATTTT	CASSLGPGSQPQHF
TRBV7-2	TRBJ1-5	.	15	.	TGTGCCAGCAGCTTAGACCTCGGGAGCAATCAGCCCCAGCATTTT	CASSLDLGSNQPQHF
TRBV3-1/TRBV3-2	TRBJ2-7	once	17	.	TGTGCCAGCAGCCCACAATTAACCGGGCCCTGGGACTACGAGCAGTACTTC	CASSPQLTGPWDYEQYF
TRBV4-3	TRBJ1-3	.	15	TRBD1	TGCGCCAGCAGCCAAGCCTACAGGGGTGGAAACACCATATATTTT	CASSQAYRGGNTIYF
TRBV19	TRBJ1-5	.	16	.	TGTGCCAGTAGTCCCGCGGGGACACTCAGCAATCAGCCCCAGCATTTT	CASSPAGTLSNQPQHF
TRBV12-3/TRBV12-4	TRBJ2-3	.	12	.	TGTGCCAGCAGTTTAGCGAAGGGGACGCAGTATTTT	CASSLAKGTQYF
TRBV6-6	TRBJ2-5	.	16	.	TGTGCCAGCCGGACCCTTTTTTTGGGGGGTAGAGAGACCCAGTACTTC	CASRTLFLGGRETQYF
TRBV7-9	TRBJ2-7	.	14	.	TGTGCCAGCAGCTTAACTCAGCTAGACTACGAGCAGTACTTC	CASSLTQLDYEQYF
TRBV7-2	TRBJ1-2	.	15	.	TGTGCCAGCAGCTTAGGAGGTGGCAGATCGAGTGGCTACACCTTC	CASSLGGGRSSGYTF
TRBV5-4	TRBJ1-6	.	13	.	TGTGCCAGCAGACAGGGAACCGATTCACCCCTCCACTTT	CASRQGTDSPLHF
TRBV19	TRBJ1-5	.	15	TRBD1	TGTGCCAGTAGTATAGGAGGGGGCGCATTCCAGCCCCAGCATTTT	CASSIGGGAFQPQHF
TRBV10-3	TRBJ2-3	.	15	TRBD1	TGTGCCATCAGTGGAGCACAGGGGAGAACAGATACGCAGTATTTT	CAISGAQGRTDTQYF
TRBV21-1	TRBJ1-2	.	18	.	TGTGCCAGCAGCAATGGTTCCGACAGGGGGCGCGATGGCTATGGCTACACCTTC	CASSNGSDRGRDGYGYTF
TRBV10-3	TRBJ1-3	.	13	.	TGTGCCATCAGTGGGGGGACCGGAAACACCATATATTTT	CAISGGTGNTIYF
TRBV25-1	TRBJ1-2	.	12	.	TGTGCCAGCAGGCCCGGGGTAGGGGCGGTCACCTTC	CASRPGVGAVTF
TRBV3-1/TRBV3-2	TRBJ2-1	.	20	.	TGTGCCAGCAGCCAAGAGCCCGTACTCCTACAAGAAACCAAGGGGAATGAGCAGTTCTTC	CASSQEPVLLQETKGNEQFF
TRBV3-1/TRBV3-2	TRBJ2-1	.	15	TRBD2	TGTGCCAGCAGCCAAGGGGTAGCGGGGGGGCGAAAGCAGTTCTTC	CASSQGVAGGRKQFF
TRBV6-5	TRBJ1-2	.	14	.	TGTGCCAGCAGTTACTCGAGGCGGACCTATGGCTACACCTTC	CASSYSRRTYGYTF
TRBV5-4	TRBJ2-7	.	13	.	TGTGCCAGCAGCTTCGGTGGGACCTACGAGCAGTACTTC	CASSFGGTYEQYF
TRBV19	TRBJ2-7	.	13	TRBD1	TGTGCCAGTAGTGACAGGGTCTCGGACGAGCAGTACTTC	CASSDRVSDEQYF
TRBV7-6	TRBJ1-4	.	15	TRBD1	TGTGCCAGCAGCTTAGGGACAGGGCTGGATGAAAAACTGTTTTTT	CASSLGTGLDEKLFF
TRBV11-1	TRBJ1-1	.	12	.	TGTGCCAGCAGCCAGTTAGGGACAGAAGCTTTCTTT	CASSQLGTEAFF
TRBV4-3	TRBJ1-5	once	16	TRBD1	TGCGCCAGCAGCCAAGATTTGGTGGGACAGAATCAGCCCCAGCATTTT	CASSQDLVGQNQPQHF
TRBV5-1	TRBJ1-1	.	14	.	TGCGCCAGCAGCTTGGATCGGGGCGACACTGAAGCTTTCTTT	CASSLDRGDTEAFF
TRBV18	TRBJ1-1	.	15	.	TGTGCCAGCTCACCACTCATGGAGGTGAACACTGAAGCTTTCTTT	CASSPLMEVNTEAFF
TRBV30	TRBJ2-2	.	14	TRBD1	TGTGCCTGGAGTGGCAGGGGGCTGGCCGGGGAGCTGTTTTTT	CAWSGRGLAGELFF
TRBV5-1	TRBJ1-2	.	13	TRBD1	TGCGCCAGCAGCCCTGGACAGGGATATGGCTACACCTTC	CASSPGQGYGYTF